Many counts were recorded for the clone carrying this T cell receptor beta chain. Primers used for first-strand cDNA, a TRAV- and TRBV-specific set, covered both alpha and beta chains. TCRs were put through 20 PCR cycles of amplification with Phusion. A constant-region primer and the V-primer adapter served as the primer pair. A single record per CDR3 protein comes from TCRdb applying MiXCR to the reads. The data contain approximately 84,000 distinct CDR3 sequences, less than 20% of them singletons. The data were taken from a study of low-dose radiotherapy and immunotherapy resistance in tumors. Across the study: Cohort 2 was treated with 1 Gy per fraction every two weeks, amounting to 13 Gy across 26 weeks.

Time point indicated: after trial treatment. Noted treatment: LDRT plus nivolumab, ipilimumab, low-dose cyclophosphamide and aspirin (RACIN trial). Each eligible patient had an advanced solid tumor, and these tumors lacked tumor-infiltrating lymphocytes. CDR1 MNHEY and CDR2 SVGEGT come from the germline V gene. This CDR3 is 13 amino acids long. V lost 2 bases and J 9 bases, leaving 11 bases between the germline ends. The TCR comes from a male donor with prostate cancer. Material: PBMCs, obtained after low-dose radiotherapy plus immunotherapy. The chain links TRBV6-2 or TRBV6-3 to TRBJ1-5; D remains unclear. CDR3 nucleotide sequence: TGTGCCAGCAGTTACACGCGGGAATTGCCCCAGCATTTT. Its protein is CASSYTRELPQHF.